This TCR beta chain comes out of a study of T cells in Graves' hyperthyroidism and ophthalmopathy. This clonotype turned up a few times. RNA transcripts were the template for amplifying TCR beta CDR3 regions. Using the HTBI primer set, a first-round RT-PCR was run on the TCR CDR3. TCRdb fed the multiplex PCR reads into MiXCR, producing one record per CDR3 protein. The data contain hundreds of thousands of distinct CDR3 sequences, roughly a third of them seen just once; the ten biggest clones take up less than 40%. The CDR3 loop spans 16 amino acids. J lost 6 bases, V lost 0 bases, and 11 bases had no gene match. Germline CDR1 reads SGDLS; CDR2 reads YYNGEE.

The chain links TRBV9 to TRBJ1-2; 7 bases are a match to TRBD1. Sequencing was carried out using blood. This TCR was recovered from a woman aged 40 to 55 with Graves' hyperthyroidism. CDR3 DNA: TGTGCCAGCAGCGTAGAAGGGGGCTCTGTTTCGAATGGCTACACCTTC. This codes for CASSVEGGSVSNGYTF.